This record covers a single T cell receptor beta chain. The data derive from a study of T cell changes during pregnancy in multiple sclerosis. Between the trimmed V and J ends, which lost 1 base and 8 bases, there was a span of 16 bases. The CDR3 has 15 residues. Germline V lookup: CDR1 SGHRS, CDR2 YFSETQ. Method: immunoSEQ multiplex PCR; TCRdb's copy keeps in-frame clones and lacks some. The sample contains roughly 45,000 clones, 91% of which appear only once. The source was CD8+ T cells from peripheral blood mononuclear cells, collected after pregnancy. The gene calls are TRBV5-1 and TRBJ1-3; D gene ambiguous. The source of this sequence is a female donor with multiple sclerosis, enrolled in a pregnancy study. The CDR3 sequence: CASSLRQDGWDTIYF. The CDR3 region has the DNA TGCGCCAGCAGCTTGCGGCAGGATGGATGGGACACCATATATTTT.